A single sample gave rise to the 19 T cell receptor beta chains below, sequenced in a study of T-cell reconstitution after alpha-beta-depleted transplantation in children. Unique molecular identifiers tagged the TCRbeta library. TCRdb used MiXCR to reprocess the PCR reads, holding one entry per CDR3 protein. The sample consists of approximately 1,000,000 distinct CDR3 sequences, roughly 29% of them appearing once. Sequenced here: PBMCs, mostly from graft donor cells, sampled 360 days after TCRalphabeta/CD19-depleted stem cell transplant. The receptors were gathered from a boy younger than two who had a stem cell transplant for SCID, so the T cells may come from the graft donor.

The chain has TRBV7-3 and TRBJ1-1; D not certain. The CDR3 length is 18 residues. The germline gives CDR1 SGHTA, CDR2 FQGTGA. Deletions cut 4 bases from V and 2 bases from J, with 23 bases between. The CDR3 DNA reads as TGTGCCAGCAGCTCGGCCGGACTAAAACCTAATTTTAACACTGAAGCTTTCTTT. Translated, it gives CASSSAGLKPNFNTEAFF.

The chain uses TRBV5-5 and TRBJ1-5; no definite D call. Trimming left V 0 bases short and J 2 bases short, with 12 bases between. The CDR3 length is 16 residues. CDR1 SGHKS and CDR2 YYEKEE come from the germline V gene (reference sequence). The CDR3 nucleotides are TGTGCCAGCAGCTTGGGGGCTACGCGTGGCAATCAGCCCCAGCATTTT. Residues: CASSLGATRGNQPQHF.

This clonotype appeared a few times. The rearrangement joins TRBV19 to TRBJ1-5; D uncertain. V was cut by 3 bases and J by 1 base, with 13 bases left in between. The CDR3 is 16 amino acids. Per the germline V gene, CDR1 is LNHDA and CDR2 is SQIVND (reference sequence). The CDR3 sequence is CASSMEARESNQPQHF. In DNA form, the CDR3 reads TGTGCCAGTAGTATGGAGGCAAGAGAGAGCAATCAGCCCCAGCATTTT.

This chain connects TRBV20-1 to TRBJ2-1; D is uncertain. The CDR3 runs to 17 residues. Germline CDR1 and CDR2: DFQATT and SNEGSKA (reference sequence). Trimming removed 6 bases at V and 0 bases at J, with 21 bases between. CDR3 in amino acids: CSAMPRAAKGSYNEQFF. The CDR3 DNA sequence: TGCAGTGCGATGCCAAGGGCGGCCAAAGGCTCCTACAATGAGCAGTTCTTC.

V usage is TRBV12-3 or TRBV12-4 and J usage is TRBJ2-2; D not resolved. This CDR3 region has 16 residues. The V end lost 7 bases, the J end lost 1 base, and 16 bases lay between the germline ends. CDR3 coding DNA: TGTGCCAGCACCCATGGGCGGCAGATGAACACCGGGGAGCTGTTTTTT. Residues: CASTHGRQMNTGELFF.

The chain carries TRBV3-1 and TRBJ2-7; 9 nucleotides match TRBD2. This CDR3 contains 15 residues. Germline lookup yields CDR1 LGHDT and CDR2 YNNKEL (reference sequence). Trimming removed 6 bases from V and 3 bases from J; junction bases left unmatched: 9. The CDR3 spells CASSPRSGGNYEQYF. CDR3 bases: TGTGCCAGCAGTCCTCGTAGCGGGGGAAACTACGAGCAGTACTTC.

This chain joins TRBV4-2 and TRBJ2-5; D is undetermined. Germline loops: CDR1 LGHNA, CDR2 YNFKEQ. The ends were cut back, 0 bases at V and 5 bases at J, with 10 bases in the middle. This CDR3 has 14 residues. CDR3 sequence: CASSQDTSHETQYF. The CDR3 DNA is TGTGCCAGCAGCCAAGATACCAGTCATGAGACCCAGTACTTC.

This clonotype was seen more than once but under ten times. V is TRBV12-3 or TRBV12-4 and J is TRBJ2-1; 16 bases fit TRBD2. Trimming removed 6 bases from V and 4 bases from J; junction bases left unmatched: 9. This CDR3 spans 18 amino acids. This CDR3 reads CASRPGLAGGRSYNEQFF. The CDR3 nucleotides are TGTGCCAGCAGACCGGGACTAGCGGGGGGGCGAAGTTACAATGAGCAGTTCTTC.

This clonotype has ten or more counts. One junction end does not reproduce the germline sequence, and a read error may be involved. This chain links TRBV5-1 with TRBJ2-1; TRBD2 matches at 10 bases. From germline, CDR1 is SGHRS and CDR2 YFSETQ. This CDR3 contains 14 residues. The chain's CDR3 is CASSPSGGYNEQFF. DNA of the CDR3: TGTGCCAGCAGCCCTAGCGGGGGTTACAATGAGCAGTTCTTC.

This clonotype appeared a few times. The chain couples TRBV12-3 or TRBV12-4 to TRBJ1-1; D unresolved. This CDR3 spans 13 amino acids. Between the trimmed V and J ends, which lost 6 bases and 2 bases, there was a span of 10 bases. CDR3 residues: CASSDTINTEAFF. The CDR3 region has the DNA TGTGCCAGCAGCGACACCATCAACACTGAAGCTTTCTTT.

This clonotype was detected a few times. The gene calls are TRBV12-3 or TRBV12-4 and TRBJ2-1; D not resolved. V gave up 3 bases and J gave up 1 base, with 10 bases separating them. The CDR3 length is 15 residues. The CDR3 DNA sequence: TGTGCCAGCAGTTTTCTAAGTAATTCCTACAATGAGCAGTTCTTC. Its translation is CASSFLSNSYNEQFF.

This clonotype has a handful of counts. The chain employs TRBV15 and TRBJ2-1; D not certain. The CDR3 length is 15 residues. Germline V gene data show CDR1 as LNHNV and CDR2 as YYDKDF (reference sequence). Trimming pared 0 bases from V and 9 bases from J, leaving 15 bases between. For the CDR3, the DNA is TGTGCCACCAGCAGAGATCCTAGGATAAGTGGTGAGCAGTTCTTC. Translation: CATSRDPRISGEQFF.

V and J are TRBV7-9 and TRBJ2-1; D is ambiguous. Germline assignment: CDR1 SEHNR and CDR2 FQNEAQ (reference sequence). The CDR3 covers 14 residues. V was clipped by 3 bases and J by 4 bases, with 10 bases between them. CDR3 sequence (DNA): TGTGCCAGCAGCTTTTACAGAACTTACAATGAGCAGTTCTTC. Translated: CASSFYRTYNEQFF.

This clonotype has just a few counts. The J gene is TRBJ1-6, the V gene TRBV20-1, with D unresolved. CDR3 length: 14 amino acids. The ends were cut back, 2 bases at V and 8 bases at J, with 13 bases in the middle. CDR1 DFQATT and CDR2 SNEGSKA come from the germline V gene (reference sequence). DNA for the CDR3: TGCAGTGCTAGAAAGGGAAGCCAGGATTCACCCCTCCACTTT. This codes for CSARKGSQDSPLHF.

J is TRBJ1-5 and V is TRBV3-1; TRBD1 might be the D (6 bases). The V end was cut by 1 base, the J end by 3 bases, with 13 bases between. Looked up from germline, CDR1 is LGHDT and CDR2 is YNNKEL (reference sequence). The CDR3 length is 16 residues. The CDR3 loop reads CASSQGTGLSNQPQHF. CDR3 DNA sequence: TGTGCCAGCAGCCAAGGAACAGGGTTGTCCAATCAGCCCCAGCATTTT. The full variable domain, its missing parts supplied by reference TRBV3-1 and TRBJ1-5, is DTAVSQTPKYLVTQMGNDKSIKCEQNLGHDTMYWYKQDSKKFLKIMFSYNNKELIINETVPNRFSPKSPDKAHLNLHINSLELGDSAVYFCASSQGTGLSNQPQHFGDGTRLSIL.

The chain combines TRBV7-2 with TRBJ2-4; 8 bases map to TRBD1. CDR3 length: 17 residues. Germline loops: CDR1 SGHTA, CDR2 FQGNSA. V lost 5 bases and J lost 1; bases outside the gene matches: 10. The CDR3 bases are TGTGCCAGCAGCAAAAGGACAGGGAAGCCCGCCAAAAACATTCAGTACTTC. It is translated as CASSKRTGKPAKNIQYF.

V is TRBV6-2 or TRBV6-3 and J is TRBJ2-3; D might be TRBD2 (6 bases). This CDR3 is built from 15 residues. Germline loops: CDR1 MNHEY, CDR2 SVGEGT. V dropped 2 bases and J dropped 4 bases, with 13 bases sitting between them. This chain's CDR3 is CASSYGRLGPDTQYF. The CDR3 region has the DNA TGTGCCAGCAGTTACGGTAGACTAGGGCCAGATACGCAGTATTTT.

V and J are TRBV5-1 and TRBJ1-1; maybe TRBD1 (6 bases). V was cut by 4 bases and J by 6 bases, with 19 bases left in between. The V gene's germline CDR1 is SGHRS and CDR2 YFSETQ. The CDR3 covers 15 residues. The CDR3 is CASSPEWGDNPEAFF. The CDR3 bases are TGCGCCAGCAGCCCGGAGTGGGGGGACAACCCTGAAGCTTTCTTT.

The chain carries TRBV5-1 and TRBJ2-7; TRBD1 agrees at 7 bases. With 0 bases clipped from V and 5 bases from J, the junction kept 8 bases outside the gene matches. In germline, CDR1 is SGHRS, CDR2 YFSETQ. This CDR3 has 15 amino acids. CDR3 residues: CASSLGDRVSHEQYF. The DNA for the CDR3 is TGCGCCAGCAGCTTGGGCGACAGGGTGAGCCACGAGCAGTACTTC.